A single sample gave rise to the 11 T cell receptor beta chains below, sequenced in a study of post-analysis software for immune sequencing data (dated by TCRdb to 2013 to 2016). Receptor amplification or capture employed PCR. The instrument given in TCRdb is Illumina HiSeq 2500. To reduce PCR and sequencing biases, unique molecular identifiers were incorporated into the TCR beta cDNA libraries. The raw public data were reprocessed by TCRdb itself: fastp quality trimming at Q25, MiXCR clonotype calling, in-frame beta chains only. Entries that share a CDR3 protein sequence are merged under the most common genes and DNA. The sample profile shows approximately 730,000 distinct CDR3 sequences; roughly 46% of them were found once. Jointly, the top ten make up approximately 5% of the sample. For these TCRs, the target antigens are not known. Study-level results and caveats: Significantly higher frequencies in patients than in controls were found for several TRBV segments, including TRBV5-6, TRBV5-1 and TRBV20-1.

The sequencing input was blood. The receptors were gathered from a girl between 5 and 17 years old with multiple sclerosis.

This clonotype appeared a few times. This chain joins TRBV5-1 and TRBJ2-1, with D uncertain. Trimming pared 0 bases from V and 4 bases from J, leaving 8 bases between. Germline V lookup: CDR1 SGHRS, CDR2 YFSETQ. The CDR3 runs to 14 residues. The CDR3, as DNA: TGCGCCAGCAGCTTGGAAATGGGTTACAATGAGCAGTTCTTC. It yields the protein CASSLEMGYNEQFF.

This clonotype has just a few counts. V usage is TRBV20-1 and J usage is TRBJ2-1; 9 bases are shared with TRBD2. CDR1 and CDR2 (germline): DFQATT, SNEGSKA (reference sequence). V was clipped by 3 bases and J by 13 bases; unmatched bases: 13. This CDR3 region has 14 residues. The CDR3 is CSARPGTSRETQFF. CDR3 nucleotide sequence: TGCAGTGCTAGGCCCGGGACTAGCAGGGAGACCCAGTTCTTC.

The chain recombines TRBV7-3 with TRBJ2-1; weak D call: TRBD2 (6 bases). V shed 2 bases and J shed 6 bases, with 11 bases lying between them. Germline values: CDR1 SGHTA, CDR2 FQGTGA. The length of the CDR3 is 14 residues. The DNA for the CDR3 is TGTGCCAGCAGCTTAGCTTCGGGAGTCAATGAGCAGTTCTTC. Translated, it gives CASSLASGVNEQFF.

V and J are TRBV15 and TRBJ2-3; 10 bases are shared with TRBD2. Germline CDR1 is LNHNV and CDR2 is YYDKDF (reference sequence). This CDR3 is 17 amino acids long. V was pared by 0 bases and J by 6 bases, with 9 bases of the junction left unmatched. The CDR3 here is CATSRDDIAGGGDTQYF. CDR3 DNA sequence: TGTGCCACCAGCAGAGATGATATAGCGGGAGGAGGGGATACGCAGTATTTT.

This clonotype was recorded a few times. The V gene is TRBV28, the J gene TRBJ2-7, with D possibly being TRBD1 (6 bases). V dropped 6 bases and J dropped 3 bases, with 21 bases sitting between them. This CDR3 is 16 amino acids long. CDR1 is MDHEN and CDR2 is SYDVKM in the germline V gene. CDR3 amino acids: CASSPPTTGLFYEQYF. CDR3 DNA sequence: TGTGCCAGCAGCCCTCCCACAACAGGGCTCTTCTACGAGCAGTACTTC.

In DNA form, the CDR3 reads TGTGCCTGGGACAGGGGGTACGAGCAGTACTTC. Translation gives CAWDRGYEQYF. This rearrangement joins TRBV30 to TRBJ2-7; 9 bases fit TRBD1. Germline lookup yields CDR1 GTSNPN and CDR2 SVGIG (reference sequence). Trimming at V came to 5 bases and at J to 4 bases, leaving 0 bases not matched to a gene. This CDR3 is built from 11 residues. The full variable domain, with the rest looked up from reference TRBV30 and TRBJ2-7, is SQTIHQWPATLVQPVGSPLSLECTVEGTSNPNLYWYRQAAGRGLQLLFYSVGIGQISSEVPQNLSASRPQDRQFILSSKKLLLSDSGFYLCAWDRGYEQYFGPGTRLTVT.

V usage is TRBV6-6 and J usage is TRBJ1-1, with 9 bases matching TRBD1. The CDR3 is 14 residues long. Germline CDR1 and CDR2: MNHNY and SVGAGI (reference sequence). Trimming removed 7 bases from V and 5 bases from J; junction bases left unmatched: 8. CDR3 protein: CASNPQGARTEAFF. CDR3 nucleotide sequence: TGTGCCAGCAACCCACAGGGGGCAAGGACTGAAGCTTTCTTT.

Turning to this clonotype: As the CDR3 is not closed by the conserved phenylalanine or tryptophan, this likely results from a read error. V is TRBV5-1 and J is TRBJ2-7, with TRBD1 identical over 7 bases. Germline CDR1 is SGHRS and CDR2 is YFSETQ. This CDR3 is 14 amino acids long. V was clipped by 0 bases and J by 3 bases; unmatched bases: 3. CDR3 in DNA: TGCGCCAGCAGCTTGGGGGACAGCCGCTACGAGCAGTACATC. Translated, it gives CASSLGDSRYEQYI.

This chain links TRBV5-5 with TRBJ2-5; weak D call: TRBD1 (6 bases). This CDR3 contains 15 residues. Germline assignment: CDR1 SGHKS and CDR2 YYEKEE (reference sequence). With 7 bases removed from V and 0 bases from J, the gap between germline ends came to 16 bases. The CDR3 here is CASDLGDMNQETQYF. CDR3 bases: TGTGCCAGCGACCTTGGGGACATGAACCAAGAGACCCAGTACTTC.

V usage is TRBV6-1 and J usage is TRBJ1-1; TRBD1 agrees at 9 bases. This CDR3 spans 15 amino acids. CDR1 MNHNS and CDR2 SASEGT come from the germline V gene. V lost 2 bases to trimming and J lost 3 bases; unmatched junction nucleotides: 4. This CDR3 reads CASSERRTGDTEAFF. The CDR3 DNA reads TGTGCCAGCAGTGAAAGAAGGACAGGGGACACTGAAGCTTTCTTT.

This clonotype was found a few times. This rearrangement joins TRBV11-2 to TRBJ2-5; no clear D gene. Trimming left V 4 bases short and J 1 base short, with 10 bases between. The CDR3 is 14 residues long. CDR1 and CDR2 from the germline V gene are SGHAT and FQNNGV. CDR3 sequence: CASSSRPFQETQYF. For the CDR3, the DNA is TGTGCCAGCAGCTCCCGTCCGTTCCAAGAGACCCAGTACTTC.